The present T cell receptor (beta chain) was sequenced within a study of cytomegalovirus exposure and HLA in healthy donors. Background on the study: Earlier sequencing of approximately 180 million T cells yielded approximately 100 million unique TCR beta sequences. An early data release held some 85 million unique TCRs from HLA-typed donors.

The PCR made use of 60 Vbeta and 13 Jbeta primers. Produced via immunoSEQ multiplex PCR; TCRdb's table is partial and in-frame only. The clone table shows tens of thousands of clones, with the ten largest holding under 15%. The CDR3 extends over 14 amino acids. Germline V gives CDR1 LNHDA, CDR2 SQIVND (reference sequence). After removal of 10 bases from V and 2 bases from J, the junction contained 2 bases not matched to a gene. Source material: PBMCs. The TCR originated in a young man in good health and CMV-seropositive. The chain joins TRBV19 to TRBJ1-4; 12 bases match TRBD1. DNA of the CDR3: TGTGCCACCGGGACAGGGGGCACTAATGAAAAACTGTTTTTT. Its protein product is CATGTGGTNEKLFF.